This T cell receptor (beta chain) is from a study of technical replicates of blood from a few donors. The assay was immunoSEQ multiplex PCR, and TCRdb's table has in-frame clones only and misses some. The sample holds 100,000 or so clones, 95% to 96% seen once. The source of this sequence is a human donor in good health. Sequencing input: T cells isolated from PBMCs.

The DNA for the CDR3 is TGCGCCAGCAGGTACCGGACAGGGGACTATGGCTACACCTTC. Protein: CASRYRTGDYGYTF. This chain uses TRBV5-1 with TRBJ1-2, with TRBD1 matching 9 bases. The CDR3 is made up of 14 amino acids. The germline gives CDR1 SGHRS, CDR2 YFSETQ. V gave up 5 bases and J gave up 3 bases; unmatched junction bases: 5.